This passage covers 17 T cell receptor beta chains from one sample sequenced in a study of blood T cell repertoires in COVID-19. The method was immunoSEQ multiplex PCR; TCRdb's version includes in-frame clones alone and lacks a portion of them. The sample shows about 230,000 clones, around 89% of them seen only once. Sequences were obtained from PBMCs or T cells enriched from blood (not recorded which). These receptors were obtained from a woman aged 35 to 49 with acute COVID-19.

The gene calls are TRBV5-1 and TRBJ2-7; 8 bases agree with TRBD2. The CDR3 runs 14 residues. J was trimmed by 0 bases and V by 4 bases; bases with no gene match: 3. From germline, CDR1 is SGHRS and CDR2 YFSETQ. CDR3 nucleotides: TGCGCCAGCAGCCCTAGCGGGTACTCCTACGAGCAGTACGTC. Its translation: CASSPSGYSYEQYV.

This clone was counted between two and nine times. The V and J genes are TRBV4-2 and TRBJ1-1; TRBD1 agrees at 9 bases. The CDR3 covers 14 residues. Germline CDR1 LGHNA, CDR2 YNFKEQ. V dropped 4 bases and J dropped 5; count of bases not matched to a gene: 5. The CDR3 DNA reads as TGTGCCAGCAGCCTGGGACAGGGAGAAACTGAAGCTTTCTTT. Amino acid sequence: CASSLGQGETEAFF.

The V call is TRBV2, the J call TRBJ1-2; D possibly corresponds to TRBD1 (5 bases). Germline CDR1 is SNHLY and CDR2 is FYNNEI. The CDR3 extends over 14 amino acids. Trimming removed 4 bases from V and 2 bases from J, with 11 bases in between. This CDR3 reads CASSAGQGNYGYTF. CDR3 nucleotide sequence: TGTGCCAGCAGTGCCGGGCAGGGAAACTATGGCTACACCTTC.

The J gene is TRBJ2-2, the V gene TRBV2, with 10 bases identical to TRBD2. The CDR3 covers 16 residues. Per the germline V gene, CDR1 is SNHLY and CDR2 is FYNNEI. J gave up 4 bases and V 4 bases, and 6 bases lay outside the gene matches. CDR3 sequence: CASSVSGGAGTGELFF. In DNA, the CDR3 is TGTGCCAGCAGTGTCAGCGGGGGGGCTGGCACCGGGGAGCTGTTTTTT.

The rearrangement joins TRBV3-1 (or the pseudogene TRBV3-2) to TRBJ1-2, with D perhaps matching TRBD1 (5 bases). Trimming pared 2 bases from V and 0 bases from J, leaving 10 bases between. The CDR3 consists of 15 residues. Germline V gene sequence: CDR1 LGHDT, CDR2 YNNKEL (reference sequence). In DNA, the CDR3 is TGTGCCAGCAGCCAATCAACAGGTACTAACTATGGCTACACCTTC. Amino acids: CASSQSTGTNYGYTF.

The chain joins TRBV30 to TRBJ1-2; D is ambiguous. V was shortened by 0 bases and J by 6 bases, with 8 bases between the two germline ends. This CDR3 is 12 amino acids long. The germline CDR1 and CDR2 sequences are GTSNPN and SVGIG (reference sequence). CDR3 sequence (DNA): TGTGCCTGGAGTGTACCCGGGGATGGCTACACCTTC. Protein: CAWSVPGDGYTF.

Here the CDR3 reads CASTQRWGSPAFF. The CDR3, as DNA: TGTGCCAGCACACAACGGTGGGGCTCTCCAGCTTTCTTT. The V call is TRBV14, the J call TRBJ1-1; TRBD1 is a possible D gene (5 bases). The CDR3 is made up of 13 amino acids. Germline CDR1 and CDR2: SGHDN and FVKESK. V lost 7 bases to trimming and J lost 10 bases, with 19 bases between them.

This clone came up once. The gene calls are TRBV4-3 and TRBJ1-4, with D uncertain. Germline V CDR1 and CDR2: LGHNA, YSLEER. V lost 0 bases and J lost 6, with 20 bases in between. The CDR3 has 18 amino acids. The CDR3, as DNA: TGCGCCAGCAGCCAAGATTCTTACGGGGATTTTGGGGATGAAAAACTGTTTTTT. Translation gives CASSQDSYGDFGDEKLFF.

The DNA of the CDR3 is TGTGCCAGCAGCTTGGGACTAGCGGGAGGAAGACCCGATACGCAGTATTTT. Its protein is CASSLGLAGGRPDTQYF. The chain uses TRBV7-2 and TRBJ2-3, with 15 bases fitting TRBD2. The germline gives CDR1 SGHTA, CDR2 FQGNSA. The CDR3 consists of 17 residues. J lost 6 bases, V lost 3 bases, and 7 bases had no gene match.

This clone was recorded once. The J gene is TRBJ2-1, the V gene TRBV5-1; TRBD2 agrees at 11 bases. Trimming took 3 bases from V and 3 from J; bases not matched to a gene: 11. The CDR3 is 18 residues long. The germline V gene has CDR1 SGHRS and CDR2 YFSETQ. The CDR3 nucleotides read TGCGCCAGCAGCTCTTGGCCCCGGGGGACTAGCGGCTACAATGAGCAGTTCTTC. As protein: CASSSWPRGTSGYNEQFF.

As regards this clone: This may stem from a read error, because a much larger clone lies one nucleotide away. The rearrangement uses TRBV7-2 and TRBJ1-3; D may be TRBD1 (5 bases). The germline V gene encodes CDR1 SGHTA and CDR2 FQGNSA. This CDR3 comprises 16 residues. Trimming left V 7 bases short and J 0 bases short, with 16 bases between. In DNA form, the CDR3 reads TGTGCCAGCAACCCCCTCGCACAGGACTCTGGAAACACCATATATTTT. This sequence encodes CASNPLAQDSGNTIYF.

This chain links TRBV7-2 with TRBJ2-7; TRBD2 aligns across 11 bases. CDR3 length equals 17 residues. J gave up 6 bases and V 1 base, and 11 bases lay outside the gene matches. The germline gives CDR1 SGHTA, CDR2 FQGNSA. The CDR3 sequence is CASSLGAVAGGPGEQYV. The CDR3 DNA reads as TGTGCCAGCAGCTTAGGGGCCGTAGCGGGAGGGCCAGGCGAGCAGTACGTC.

V is TRBV7-2 and J is TRBJ2-7; no firm D call. The CDR3 covers 15 residues. V was cut by 5 bases and J by 0 bases, with 14 bases left in between. The V gene's germline CDR1 is SGHTA and CDR2 FQGNSA. CDR3 in DNA: TGTGCCAGCAGCATTATGGGCGCAGACTCCTACGAGCAGTACTTC. Translation: CASSIMGADSYEQYF.

The rearrangement joins TRBV11-3 to TRBJ1-1; 9 nucleotides match TRBD1. Unmatched junction bases numbered 5, after V lost 5 bases and J lost 1 base. Germline-derived CDR1 and CDR2 are SGHNT and YENEEA. There are 15 residues in the CDR3. CDR3 sequence (DNA): TGTGCCAGCAGCCCCAGGGACAGGGCGAACACTGAAGCTTTCTTT. It is translated as CASSPRDRANTEAFF.

The chain carries TRBV18 and TRBJ2-1; D might be TRBD2 (6 bases). The CDR3 spans 15 residues. CDR1 and CDR2 (germline): KGHSH, LQKENI. V was trimmed by 2 bases and J by 10 bases, leaving 18 bases between them. CDR3 loop: CASSPGRLATGEQFF. The CDR3 DNA is TGTGCCAGCTCACCAGGCAGGCTAGCGACGGGGGAGCAGTTCTTC.

The V and J genes are TRBV29-1 and TRBJ2-5; D is perhaps TRBD1 (5 bases). Trimming shortened V by 4 bases and J by 2 bases, and 5 bases separated the two germline ends. This CDR3 is built from 11 residues. Germline assignment: CDR1 SQVTM and CDR2 ANQGSEA. The CDR3 reads CSVGTQETQYF. The CDR3 nucleotides are TGCAGCGTTGGGACACAAGAGACCCAGTACTTC.

This clone was recorded once. This sequence joins TRBV19 and TRBJ1-4, with TRBD1 matching over 7 bases. Per the germline V gene, CDR1 is LNHDA and CDR2 is SQIVND (reference sequence). The ends lost 0 bases at V and 7 bases at J; junction bases unmatched: 8. The CDR3 is made up of 16 amino acids. CDR3: CASSIESHRGGEKLFF. The CDR3 bases are TGTGCCAGTAGTATAGAAAGCCACAGGGGTGGTGAAAAACTGTTTTTT.